This T cell receptor beta chain was observed in a study of T cells in Graves' hyperthyroidism and ophthalmopathy. The CDR3 length is 15 residues. The V segment lost 7 bases and the J segment 3 bases; nucleotides outside the gene matches: 6. Per germline, CDR1 SGHNT and CDR2 YYREEE (reference sequence). Study observations and caveats: Most clonotypes expanded in the thyroid (above 0.001) were also present in blood.

It was considered stable Graves' hyperthyroidism when ophthalmopathy did not progress within 18 months. Any patient presenting with uncontrolled infection, other autoimmune disease, pregnancy or lactation was left out. Researchers amplified the TCR beta CDR3 regions from RNA transcripts. The HTBI primer set drove a first-round RT-PCR of the TCR CDR3. MiXCR, applied by TCRdb to the multiplex PCR reads, yields one record per CDR3 protein. The sample consists of about 420,000 distinct CDR3 sequences, roughly 15% of them appearing once. As concerns this clonotype: Its antigen remains unidentified.

The clonotype comes from a woman younger than 30 with Graves' hyperthyroidism. This chain connects TRBV5-4 to TRBJ2-1, with TRBD2 identical over 11 bases. Sequencing was performed on blood. CDR3 coding DNA: TGTGCCAGCCACTCCGGGACTAGCGGCTACAATGAGCAGTTCTTC. It yields the protein CASHSGTSGYNEQFF.